These 10 T cell receptor beta chains originate from one sample sequenced in a study of shared clonotypes between healthy human individuals. TCRdb's copy holds only in-frame clones and misses some; the assay was immunoSEQ multiplex PCR. The sample contains about 2.3 million clones, about 90% of which appear only once. Specimen: naive CD4+ T cells from PBMCs. Subset: CD45RA+ positively selected. Receptor source: a man aged 18 to 29 in good health. Some clones in this sample may be carry-over from other donors' samples.

The rearrangement links TRBV9 to TRBJ2-1, with TRBD2 matching 9 bases. Per the germline V gene, CDR1 is SGDLS and CDR2 is YYNGEE. V trimming: 4 bases; J trimming: 4 bases; junction bases outside the gene matches: 21. The CDR3 extends over 20 amino acids. Here the CDR3 DNA reads TGTGCCAGCAGCCTAGCTTTTGCTAGCGGGATACAAAAGGGATACAATGAGCAGTTCTTC. Translated: CASSLAFASGIQKGYNEQFF.

V is TRBV7-2 and J is TRBJ2-7; D might be TRBD2 (5 bases). The CDR3 runs to 14 residues. V gave up 4 bases and J gave up 3 bases, with 13 bases separating them. Germline V CDR1 and CDR2: SGHTA, FQGNSA. The CDR3 reads CASSSSGAGYEQYF. In DNA, the CDR3 is TGTGCCAGCAGCTCCAGCGGCGCGGGCTACGAGCAGTACTTC.

The CDR3 sequence: CASSTGPRGATGELFF. In DNA form, the CDR3 reads TGTGCCAGCAGTACCGGGCCCAGGGGGGCCACCGGGGAGCTGTTTTTT. The chain is built from TRBV6-6 and TRBJ2-2; maybe TRBD1 (7 bases). This CDR3 has 16 residues. CDR1 and CDR2 from the germline V gene are MNHNY and SVGAGI (reference sequence). With 5 bases removed from V and 4 bases from J, the gap between germline ends came to 17 bases.

This chain uses TRBV11-2 with TRBJ2-5; no clear D. CDR1 and CDR2 from the germline V gene are SGHAT and FQNNGV. The CDR3 runs 15 residues. V dropped 5 bases and J dropped 5 bases, with 18 bases sitting between them. The CDR3 nucleotides are TGTGCCAGCAGCCGCCTAGGGTCCATCCCGGAGACCCAGTACTTC. This encodes CASSRLGSIPETQYF.

This clone came up once. The same CDR3 also results from other DNA sequences found in this sample. The rearrangement joins TRBV18 to TRBJ1-1; 7 bases are shared with TRBD1. The germline V gene encodes CDR1 KGHSH and CDR2 LQKENI. The trim removed 3 bases at V and 4 bases at J, leaving 5 bases unmatched. The CDR3 spans 14 residues. The CDR3 sequence is CASSPQGESTEAFF. CDR3 coding DNA: TGTGCCAGCTCACCGCAGGGGGAGTCCACTGAAGCTTTCTTT.

The J gene is TRBJ1-2, the V gene TRBV14; the match to TRBD1 covers 9 bases. Germline assignment: CDR1 SGHDN and CDR2 FVKESK. CDR3 length: 13 amino acids. The V gene end was trimmed by 8 bases and the J gene end by 3 bases; junction bases not matched to a gene: 4. The CDR3 here is CASSGTGYYGYTF. CDR3 in DNA: TGTGCCAGCTCCGGGACAGGGTACTATGGCTACACCTTC.

The CDR3 protein is CASTGTSGIGRAQYF. CDR3 in DNA: TGTGCCAGCACAGGGACTAGCGGGATCGGGCGGGCGCAGTACTTC. The chain employs TRBV2 and TRBJ2-7; 13 bases agree with TRBD2. Unmatched junction bases numbered 12, after V lost 7 bases and J lost 9 bases. CDR1 is SNHLY and CDR2 is FYNNEI in the germline V gene. The CDR3 runs to 15 residues.

The chain couples TRBV28 to TRBJ1-3, with no clear D. The germline V and J ends were trimmed by 2 bases and 8 bases, with 10 bases remaining between them. This CDR3 is 13 amino acids long. Germline V CDR1 and CDR2: MDHEN, SYDVKM. CDR3 sequence reads: CASSLIGRDTIYF. As DNA, the CDR3 is TGTGCCAGCAGTTTAATCGGGAGAGACACCATATATTTT.

The chain combines TRBV28 with TRBJ2-2; no definite D call. Germline V gives CDR1 MDHEN, CDR2 SYDVKM. The CDR3 runs 13 residues. The ends were cut back, 7 bases at V and 6 bases at J, with 12 bases in the middle. Here the CDR3 reads CASIPQRAGELFF. In DNA form, the CDR3 reads TGTGCCAGCATACCTCAACGGGCCGGGGAGCTGTTTTTT. Together with reference TRBV28 and TRBJ2-2, the CDR3 gives the full variable domain: DVKVTQSSRYLVKRTGEKVFLECVQDMDHENMFWYRQDPGLGLRLIYFSYDVKMKEKGDIPEGYSVSREKKERFSLILESASTNQTSMYLCASIPQRAGELFFGEGSRLTVL.

The CDR3 DNA reads as TGTGCCAGCAGCTTGGGGACCCACACTGAAGCTTTCTTT. This codes for CASSLGTHTEAFF. The chain couples TRBV7-9 to TRBJ1-1, with D maybe TRBD1 (5 bases). The CDR3 has 13 amino acids. CDR1 and CDR2 (germline): SEHNR, FQNEAQ (reference sequence). V was cut by 3 bases and J by 3 bases, with 8 bases left in between.